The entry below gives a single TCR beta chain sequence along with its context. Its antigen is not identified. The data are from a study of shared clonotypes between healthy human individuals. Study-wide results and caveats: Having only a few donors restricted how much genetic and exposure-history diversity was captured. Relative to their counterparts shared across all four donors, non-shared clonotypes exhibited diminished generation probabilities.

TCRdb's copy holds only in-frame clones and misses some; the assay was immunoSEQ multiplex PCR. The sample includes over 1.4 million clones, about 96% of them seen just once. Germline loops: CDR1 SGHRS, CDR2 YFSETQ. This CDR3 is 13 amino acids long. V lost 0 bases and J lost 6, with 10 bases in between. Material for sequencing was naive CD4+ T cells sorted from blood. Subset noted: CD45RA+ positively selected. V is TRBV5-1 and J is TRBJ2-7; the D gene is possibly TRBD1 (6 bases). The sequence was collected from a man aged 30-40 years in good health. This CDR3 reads CASSLGPGVEQYF. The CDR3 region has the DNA TGCGCCAGCAGCTTGGGGCCAGGGGTCGAGCAGTACTTC.